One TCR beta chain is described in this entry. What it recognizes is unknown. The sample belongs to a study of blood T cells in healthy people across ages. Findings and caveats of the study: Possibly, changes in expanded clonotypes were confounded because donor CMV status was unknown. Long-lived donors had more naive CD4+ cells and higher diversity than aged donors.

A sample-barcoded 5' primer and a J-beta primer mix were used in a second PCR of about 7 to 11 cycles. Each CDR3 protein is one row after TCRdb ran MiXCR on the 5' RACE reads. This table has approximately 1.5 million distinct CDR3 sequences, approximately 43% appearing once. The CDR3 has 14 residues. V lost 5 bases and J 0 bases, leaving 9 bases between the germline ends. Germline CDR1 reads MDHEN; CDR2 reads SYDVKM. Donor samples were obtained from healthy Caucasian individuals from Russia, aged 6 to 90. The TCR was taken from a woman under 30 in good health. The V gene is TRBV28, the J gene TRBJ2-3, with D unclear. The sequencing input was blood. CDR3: CASSAPQSTDTQYF. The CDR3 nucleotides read TGTGCCAGCAGTGCCCCTCAAAGCACAGATACGCAGTATTTT.